The clone carrying this T cell receptor beta chain was recorded a few times. The antigen remains undetermined. The time point: patch test 3, about 24 weeks after DPC sensitization. As to treatment: therapeutic diphenylcyclopropenone sensitization with weekly scalp DPC. Germline V gene data show CDR1 as ENHRY and CDR2 as SYGVKD. Trimming removed 2 bases from V and 11 bases from J, with 9 bases in between. CDR3 size: 11 residues. In TCRdb, the RACE reads were re-called with MiXCR into one record per CDR3 protein. The top ten hold approximately 1.4% of the sample, which has some 71,000 distinct CDR3 sequences, over 8.5% seen once. The data belong to a study of human T cells and chemical hapten exposure. Study conclusions and caveats: DPC sensitization produced no change in TCRs with frequency above 1 in 1000. Counts of TCRs expanded at PT1 correlated positively with patch test score.

This clonotype was sampled from a woman aged 45 to 65 with alopecia areata. Some clones in this sample may be carry-over from other donors' samples. The chain uses TRBV10-3 and TRBJ1-1; D is unclear. Sequences were derived from whole blood, sampled in connection with sensitization to the hapten diphenylcyclopropenone (DPC). For the CDR3, the DNA is TGTGCCATCAGTGAGGGCAACCCGGCTTTCTTT. Protein sequence: CAISEGNPAFF.